The sequence of this T cell receptor (beta chain) was determined in a study of blood T cell repertoires in COVID-19. Looking at the study overall: Samples taken during acute and convalescent COVID-19 were collected in the United States, Italy and Spain. The cDNA or gDNA used as material had been derived from T cells, B-cell-depleted T cells, or PBMCs.

This table comes from immunoSEQ multiplex PCR, and its TCRdb copy is limited to in-frame clones, with some not included. The sample has 200,000 to 250,000 clones; about 80% are singletons. V dropped 5 bases and J dropped 4; count of bases not matched to a gene: 7. Germline CDR1 LNHNV, CDR2 YYDKDF (reference sequence). The CDR3 covers 15 residues. Individuals aged roughly 18 to 90 years were recruited from fewer than 25 US areas. The chain employs TRBV15 and TRBJ2-1; 8 bases are a match to TRBD1. The clonotype originates from a woman between 35 and 50 years old with acute COVID-19. Specimen: PBMCs or T cells enriched from blood (not recorded which). In DNA, the CDR3 is TGTGCCACCAGCCCCCGACAGGGGCGATACAATGAGCAGTTCTTC. As protein: CATSPRQGRYNEQFF.